The sequence of this T cell receptor beta chain was determined in a study of PD-L1 blockade in urothelial cancer. Study-level information: When blood samples were assessed, the median T cell count was about 140,000.

The V gene's germline CDR1 is SGHRS and CDR2 YFSETQ. The CDR3 consists of 13 residues. The V end lost 1 base, the J end lost 0 bases, and 5 bases lay between the germline ends. TCRdb's copy holds only in-frame clones and misses some; the assay was immunoSEQ multiplex PCR. The data show just under 40,000 clones, with approximately 89% seen just once and around 11% held by the top ten. Described time point: pretreatment peripheral blood. It was locally advanced or metastatic urothelial carcinoma that patients had. The specimen was PBMCs, collected around atezolizumab (anti-PD-L1) treatment. The sequence came from a woman aged 60-75 years with urothelial cancer. This sequence joins TRBV5-1 and TRBJ2-7; D uncertain. In nucleotides, the CDR3 is TGCGCCAGCAGCTTGACGAGCTCCTACGAGCAGTACTTC. Its protein product is CASSLTSSYEQYF.